This TCR beta chain derives from a study of cytomegalovirus exposure and HLA in healthy donors. Regarding the study as a whole: It was about 150 TCR beta chains that were listed as cytomegalovirus-associated. Analysis was performed later, and it showed HLA-associated TCR beta chains to be more clonally expanded than equally common others.

The CDR3 is 16 residues long. Looked up from germline, CDR1 is LNHDA and CDR2 is SQIVND (reference sequence). Unmatched junction bases numbered 7, after V lost 1 base and J lost 5 bases. This clone was recorded once. As yet, its antigen is unknown. The primer mix had 60 Vbeta and 13 Jbeta primers. Measured with immunoSEQ multiplex PCR; TCRdb has only the in-frame clones, and not every one. The sample lists about 200,000 clones, under 90% seen once, with 0.098% in the top ten. The source is a boy aged 2 to 9 in good health and CMV-seronegative. J is TRBJ2-5 and V is TRBV19; 10 bases agree with TRBD1. Sequences were obtained from PBMCs. CDR3 nucleotide sequence: TGTGCCAGTAGTATAGCCCGAGACAGGGGGCAGGAGACCCAGTACTTC. Protein: CASSIARDRGQETQYF.